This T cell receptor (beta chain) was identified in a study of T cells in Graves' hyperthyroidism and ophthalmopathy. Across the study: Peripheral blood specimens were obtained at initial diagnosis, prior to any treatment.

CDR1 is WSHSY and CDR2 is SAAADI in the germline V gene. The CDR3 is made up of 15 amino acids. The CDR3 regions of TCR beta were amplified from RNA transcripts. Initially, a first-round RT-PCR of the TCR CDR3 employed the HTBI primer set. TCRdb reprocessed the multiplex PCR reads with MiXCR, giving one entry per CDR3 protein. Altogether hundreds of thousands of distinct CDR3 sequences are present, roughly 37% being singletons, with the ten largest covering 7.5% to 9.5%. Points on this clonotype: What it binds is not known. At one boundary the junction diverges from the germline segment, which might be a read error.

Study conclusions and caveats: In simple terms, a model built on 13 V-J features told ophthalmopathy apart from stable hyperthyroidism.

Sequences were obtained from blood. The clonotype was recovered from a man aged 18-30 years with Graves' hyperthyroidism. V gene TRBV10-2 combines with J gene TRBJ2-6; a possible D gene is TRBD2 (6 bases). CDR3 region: CASSEPRLGLNTEAF. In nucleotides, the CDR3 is TGCGCCAGCAGTGAGCCGAGGCTGGGACTGAACACTGAAGCTTTC.